This entry features one T cell receptor (beta chain) sequence. Its matching antigen is unknown. Several immunoSEQ plates held equal portions of the genomic DNA taken from each subset. Generated by immunoSEQ multiplex PCR, the TCRdb table keeps only in-frame clones and is missing some. This table has a few million clones, around 90% appearing once. This record belongs to a study of shared clonotypes between healthy human individuals. This CDR3 region has 16 residues. Deletions cut 2 bases from V and 1 base from J, with 15 bases between. The germline gives CDR1 SGHNT, CDR2 YYREEE (reference sequence). Overall study results and limits: Generation probabilities were higher for clonotypes shared across all four sorted-subset donors than for unshared ones. The researchers took only blood, and tissue repertoires probably look different.

The chain recombines TRBV5-4 with TRBJ2-5; weak D call: TRBD1 (6 bases). This TCR was sampled from a man between 18 and 35 years old in good health. Sequenced sample: naive CD4+ T cells sorted from blood. Subset reported: CD45RA+ positively selected. CDR3 bases: TGTGCCAGCAGCTTACGGGGTCGGACAGTCCAAGAGACCCAGTACTTC. This encodes CASSLRGRTVQETQYF.